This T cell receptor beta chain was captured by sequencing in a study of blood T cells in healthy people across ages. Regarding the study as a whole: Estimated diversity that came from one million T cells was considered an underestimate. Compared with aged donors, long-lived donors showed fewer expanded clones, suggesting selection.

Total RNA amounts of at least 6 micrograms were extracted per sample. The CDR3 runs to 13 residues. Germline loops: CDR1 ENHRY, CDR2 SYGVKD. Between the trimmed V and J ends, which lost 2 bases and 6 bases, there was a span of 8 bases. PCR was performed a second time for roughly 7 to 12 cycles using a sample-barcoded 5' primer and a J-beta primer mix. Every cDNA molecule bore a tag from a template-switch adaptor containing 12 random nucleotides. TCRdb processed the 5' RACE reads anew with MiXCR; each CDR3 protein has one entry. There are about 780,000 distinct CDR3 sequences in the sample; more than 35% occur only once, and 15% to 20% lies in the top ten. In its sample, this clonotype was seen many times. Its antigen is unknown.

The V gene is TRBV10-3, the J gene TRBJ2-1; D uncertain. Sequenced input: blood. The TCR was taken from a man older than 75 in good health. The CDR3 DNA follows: TGTGCCATCAGTGAGAGGCTACCCAATGAGCAGTTCTTC. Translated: CAISERLPNEQFF.